One sample yielded the 7 T cell receptor beta chains listed below, sequenced in a study of blood T cell repertoires in COVID-19. The assay was immunoSEQ multiplex PCR, and TCRdb's table has in-frame clones only and misses some. The sample comprises fewer than 50,000 clones, 65% to 90% of which are singletons, and 7.6% rests with the top ten. Material: peripheral blood. The receptors were sampled from a human donor in a cohort sampled during active COVID-19.

This chain uses TRBV10-3 with TRBJ2-1, with 11 bases fitting TRBD2. CDR3 length: 16 residues. CDR1 and CDR2 from the germline V gene are ENHRY and SYGVKD. V dropped 3 bases and J dropped 0; count of bases not matched to a gene: 1. The CDR3 loop is CAISDTSGSSYNEQFF. CDR3 DNA: TGTGCCATCAGTGATACTAGCGGGAGCTCCTACAATGAGCAGTTCTTC.

V gene TRBV27 combines with J gene TRBJ1-1, with D unresolved. The CDR3 extends over 15 amino acids. The ends were cut back, 5 bases at V and 3 bases at J, with 16 bases in the middle. The germline gives CDR1 MNHEY, CDR2 SMNVEV (reference sequence). This CDR3 is CASSQRRMMDTEAFF. CDR3 nucleotide sequence: TGTGCCAGCAGTCAAAGGAGGATGATGGACACTGAAGCTTTCTTT.

The genes are TRBV7-9 and TRBJ1-5, with D uncertain. With 6 bases removed from V and 5 bases from J, the gap between germline ends came to 11 bases. The CDR3 is made up of 13 amino acids. Germline CDR1 reads SEHNR; CDR2 reads FQNEAQ (reference sequence). CDR3 amino acids: CASSREGDQPQHF. In DNA form, the CDR3 reads TGTGCCAGCAGTCGGGAGGGTGATCAGCCCCAGCATTTT.

The chain joins TRBV28 to TRBJ1-4, with TRBD1 matching over 8 bases. CDR1 and CDR2 from the germline V gene are MDHEN and SYDVKM. The CDR3 extends over 14 amino acids. Trimming removed 6 bases from V and 8 bases from J; junction bases left unmatched: 8. As DNA, the CDR3 is TGTGCCAGCAGGCAGGGACAGGACCTCGAAAAACTGTTTTTT. Its translation is CASRQGQDLEKLFF.

This clone was observed a single time. The rearrangement links TRBV18 to TRBJ1-5, with D possibly matching TRBD1 (6 bases). Germline V gene data show CDR1 as KGHSH and CDR2 as LQKENI. V was shortened by 6 bases and J by 1 base, with 13 bases between the two germline ends. The CDR3 is 15 residues long. As DNA, the CDR3 is TGTGCCAGCTCCTCGAGGGGGTGGAGCAATCAGCCCCAGCATTTT. It translates to CASSSRGWSNQPQHF. The full variable domain, rest sourced from reference TRBV18 and TRBJ1-5, is NAGVMQNPRHLVRRRGQEARLRCSPMKGHSHVYWYRQLPEEGLKFMVYLQKENIIDESGMPKERFSAEFPKEGPSILRIQQVVRGDSAAYFCASSSRGWSNQPQHFGDGTRLSIL.

The chain carries TRBV5-6 and TRBJ2-1; weak D call: TRBD1 (5 bases). The length of the CDR3 is 15 residues. Germline values: CDR1 SGHDT, CDR2 YYEEEE. V gave up 2 bases and J gave up 4 bases, with 13 bases separating them. CDR3 sequence (DNA): TGTGCCAGCAGCTTTGGGGCGGCTTTTTACAATGAGCAGTTCTTC. Protein: CASSFGAAFYNEQFF.

The genes are TRBV9 and TRBJ1-6; TRBD1 agrees at 9 bases. CDR3 length: 16 amino acids. From germline, CDR1 is SGDLS and CDR2 YYNGEE. After removal of 0 bases from V and 5 bases from J, the junction contained 3 bases not matched to a gene. CDR3 region: CASSVATGGHNSPLHF. The CDR3 nucleotides read TGTGCCAGCAGCGTAGCTACAGGGGGCCATAATTCACCCCTCCACTTT.